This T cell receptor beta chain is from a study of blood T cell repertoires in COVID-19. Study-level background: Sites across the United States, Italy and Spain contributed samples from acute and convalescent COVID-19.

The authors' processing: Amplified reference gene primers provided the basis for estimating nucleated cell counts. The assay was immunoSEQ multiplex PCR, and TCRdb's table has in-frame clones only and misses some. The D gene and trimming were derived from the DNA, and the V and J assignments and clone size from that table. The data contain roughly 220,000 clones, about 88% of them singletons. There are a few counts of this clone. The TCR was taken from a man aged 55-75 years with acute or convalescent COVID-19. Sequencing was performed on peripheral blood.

DNA for the CDR3: TGTGCCAGCAGCTTGGACAGGGTTAACTATGGCTACACCTTC. This sequence encodes CASSLDRVNYGYTF. The chain uses TRBV5-5 and TRBJ1-2, with a tentative D call TRBD1 (6 bases). Germline V gene data show CDR1 as SGHKS and CDR2 as YYEKEE (reference sequence). The CDR3 spans 14 residues. V gave up 0 bases and J gave up 1 base, with 7 bases separating them.